This entry describes one TCR beta chain. This clonotype was found many times. It has no known antigen specificity. Nothing much larger sits one base from this clone, and base qualities are not available. The source of the sample is a study of T cells in Graves' hyperthyroidism and ophthalmopathy (dated by TCRdb to the late 2010s). About the full investigation: Peripheral blood samples were taken at the time of initial diagnosis, prior to any treatment. TCR V-J signatures able to tell the groups apart were searched for in a discovery cohort of 100 patients, of whom more than 40 had Graves' ophthalmopathy and around 58 had stable Graves' hyperthyroidism. Prospective prediction of ophthalmopathy was tested in an independent validation cohort consisting of 18 hyperthyroidism patients and about 17 patients who later progressed to ophthalmopathy. The 80 to 100 discovery patients were randomly divided into training and test sets at a 7:3 ratio. The study also compared thyroid tissue and blood T-cell repertoires from more than five Graves' hyperthyroidism patients. Following sampling, methimazole starting at 30 mg daily was given to hyperthyroidism patients, and high-dose intravenous methylprednisolone was given to ophthalmopathy patients. The paper reports TCR Vbeta CDR3 sequencing of roughly 140 peripheral blood samples: some 44 ophthalmopathy, about 75 hyperthyroidism and around 17 progressor patients. Summary of the overall study and its limitations: Ophthalmopathy was separated from stable hyperthyroidism by a 13 V-J signature model, with about 88% sensitivity and approximately 81% specificity obtained in cross-validation and 80%/75% obtained in testing. No statistical method was used to fix the sample size in advance, and group allocation was not hidden from the investigators. Blood samples also contained most of the expanded thyroid clonotypes (frequency above 0.001), which suggests that blood repertoires may reflect thyroid immune responses. In validation, progression to ophthalmopathy was predicted by the model with nearly 71% sensitivity and around 75% specificity, a median of about 6.8 months before onset.

The TCR beta CDR3 regions were amplified from RNA transcripts. The first round of RT-PCR for the TCR CDR3 was performed with the HTBI primer set and the Qiagen OneStep RT-PCR kit. A second multiplex PCR round built the libraries, followed by size selection and purification. Paired-end sequencing of the libraries was performed with 100 bp reads on an Illumina HiSeq2000. From the authors' description of their analysis: SOAPnuke was used to process the raw data, removing reads that contained adapters or uncalled bases, had a mean Phred below 15, or lacked an exact match to the constant primer or identifier. COPE v1.2.5 was used to merge the high-quality paired reads, and each unique nucleotide sequence was defined as a clonotype. MiTCR v1.1 was used to align clonotypes to the IMGT TRBV, TRBD and TRBJ reference segments. Analysis was restricted to V-J combinations with a frequency above 0.0001, which covered over 98% of repertoires. A TCS score was defined as the ratio between F50 (clonal expansion) and ExV (chaos), using BLOSUM62-based TCRdist between CDR3 peptides within each V-J. Welch's t-statistics and random forest reduced several hundred V-J features to 13, which were used in a naive Bayes classifier (R e1071). Using fastp at Q25 and MiXCR, TCRdb reprocessed the public reads and kept productive beta chains. CDR3 protein duplicates are merged, each entry listing the most common genes and DNA. TCRdb, not the original authors, processed these V and J calls. The sample table lists approximately 600,000 distinct CDR3 sequences, 14% of them with a count of one. The ten largest clones add up to about 6.6% of the sample.

Ophthalmopathy patients had moderately to severely active disease, with a Clinical Activity Score of 3 or more, a NOSPECS grade of 4 or more, and a disease duration of less than 3 months. Exclusion was applied to patients with uncontrolled infections, other autoimmune diseases, pregnancy or lactation. Diagnoses were established on the basis of clinical symptoms, serum thyroxine and TRAb, thyroid ultrasound, and orbital computed tomography. PBMCs were separated from roughly 10 ml of fresh peripheral blood using Ficoll-Paque density gradient centrifugation. Trizol reagent was used to extract total RNA, and RNA quality was then checked on an Agilent 2100 Bioanalyzer. The CDR3 starts with the cysteine, ends with the phenylalanine, and has 13 residues. Left in the record is the CDR3 DNA by itself, 39 bases read in frame from the first base. Relative to germline, V is 6 bases shorter and J is 6 bases shorter, with 13 bases between their ends. Reading the germline V gene gives CDR1 MNHNS and CDR2 SASEGT.

The sequence was collected from a woman aged 18-29 years with Graves' ophthalmopathy. Sequenced material: blood. The sequence joins TRBV6-1 to TRBJ2-3, and possibly TRBD2, on 6 matching bases. The CDR3 region has the sequence CASSRMEGDTQYF. The DNA reads TGTGCCAGCAGCCGGATGGAGGGGGATACGCAGTATTTT.